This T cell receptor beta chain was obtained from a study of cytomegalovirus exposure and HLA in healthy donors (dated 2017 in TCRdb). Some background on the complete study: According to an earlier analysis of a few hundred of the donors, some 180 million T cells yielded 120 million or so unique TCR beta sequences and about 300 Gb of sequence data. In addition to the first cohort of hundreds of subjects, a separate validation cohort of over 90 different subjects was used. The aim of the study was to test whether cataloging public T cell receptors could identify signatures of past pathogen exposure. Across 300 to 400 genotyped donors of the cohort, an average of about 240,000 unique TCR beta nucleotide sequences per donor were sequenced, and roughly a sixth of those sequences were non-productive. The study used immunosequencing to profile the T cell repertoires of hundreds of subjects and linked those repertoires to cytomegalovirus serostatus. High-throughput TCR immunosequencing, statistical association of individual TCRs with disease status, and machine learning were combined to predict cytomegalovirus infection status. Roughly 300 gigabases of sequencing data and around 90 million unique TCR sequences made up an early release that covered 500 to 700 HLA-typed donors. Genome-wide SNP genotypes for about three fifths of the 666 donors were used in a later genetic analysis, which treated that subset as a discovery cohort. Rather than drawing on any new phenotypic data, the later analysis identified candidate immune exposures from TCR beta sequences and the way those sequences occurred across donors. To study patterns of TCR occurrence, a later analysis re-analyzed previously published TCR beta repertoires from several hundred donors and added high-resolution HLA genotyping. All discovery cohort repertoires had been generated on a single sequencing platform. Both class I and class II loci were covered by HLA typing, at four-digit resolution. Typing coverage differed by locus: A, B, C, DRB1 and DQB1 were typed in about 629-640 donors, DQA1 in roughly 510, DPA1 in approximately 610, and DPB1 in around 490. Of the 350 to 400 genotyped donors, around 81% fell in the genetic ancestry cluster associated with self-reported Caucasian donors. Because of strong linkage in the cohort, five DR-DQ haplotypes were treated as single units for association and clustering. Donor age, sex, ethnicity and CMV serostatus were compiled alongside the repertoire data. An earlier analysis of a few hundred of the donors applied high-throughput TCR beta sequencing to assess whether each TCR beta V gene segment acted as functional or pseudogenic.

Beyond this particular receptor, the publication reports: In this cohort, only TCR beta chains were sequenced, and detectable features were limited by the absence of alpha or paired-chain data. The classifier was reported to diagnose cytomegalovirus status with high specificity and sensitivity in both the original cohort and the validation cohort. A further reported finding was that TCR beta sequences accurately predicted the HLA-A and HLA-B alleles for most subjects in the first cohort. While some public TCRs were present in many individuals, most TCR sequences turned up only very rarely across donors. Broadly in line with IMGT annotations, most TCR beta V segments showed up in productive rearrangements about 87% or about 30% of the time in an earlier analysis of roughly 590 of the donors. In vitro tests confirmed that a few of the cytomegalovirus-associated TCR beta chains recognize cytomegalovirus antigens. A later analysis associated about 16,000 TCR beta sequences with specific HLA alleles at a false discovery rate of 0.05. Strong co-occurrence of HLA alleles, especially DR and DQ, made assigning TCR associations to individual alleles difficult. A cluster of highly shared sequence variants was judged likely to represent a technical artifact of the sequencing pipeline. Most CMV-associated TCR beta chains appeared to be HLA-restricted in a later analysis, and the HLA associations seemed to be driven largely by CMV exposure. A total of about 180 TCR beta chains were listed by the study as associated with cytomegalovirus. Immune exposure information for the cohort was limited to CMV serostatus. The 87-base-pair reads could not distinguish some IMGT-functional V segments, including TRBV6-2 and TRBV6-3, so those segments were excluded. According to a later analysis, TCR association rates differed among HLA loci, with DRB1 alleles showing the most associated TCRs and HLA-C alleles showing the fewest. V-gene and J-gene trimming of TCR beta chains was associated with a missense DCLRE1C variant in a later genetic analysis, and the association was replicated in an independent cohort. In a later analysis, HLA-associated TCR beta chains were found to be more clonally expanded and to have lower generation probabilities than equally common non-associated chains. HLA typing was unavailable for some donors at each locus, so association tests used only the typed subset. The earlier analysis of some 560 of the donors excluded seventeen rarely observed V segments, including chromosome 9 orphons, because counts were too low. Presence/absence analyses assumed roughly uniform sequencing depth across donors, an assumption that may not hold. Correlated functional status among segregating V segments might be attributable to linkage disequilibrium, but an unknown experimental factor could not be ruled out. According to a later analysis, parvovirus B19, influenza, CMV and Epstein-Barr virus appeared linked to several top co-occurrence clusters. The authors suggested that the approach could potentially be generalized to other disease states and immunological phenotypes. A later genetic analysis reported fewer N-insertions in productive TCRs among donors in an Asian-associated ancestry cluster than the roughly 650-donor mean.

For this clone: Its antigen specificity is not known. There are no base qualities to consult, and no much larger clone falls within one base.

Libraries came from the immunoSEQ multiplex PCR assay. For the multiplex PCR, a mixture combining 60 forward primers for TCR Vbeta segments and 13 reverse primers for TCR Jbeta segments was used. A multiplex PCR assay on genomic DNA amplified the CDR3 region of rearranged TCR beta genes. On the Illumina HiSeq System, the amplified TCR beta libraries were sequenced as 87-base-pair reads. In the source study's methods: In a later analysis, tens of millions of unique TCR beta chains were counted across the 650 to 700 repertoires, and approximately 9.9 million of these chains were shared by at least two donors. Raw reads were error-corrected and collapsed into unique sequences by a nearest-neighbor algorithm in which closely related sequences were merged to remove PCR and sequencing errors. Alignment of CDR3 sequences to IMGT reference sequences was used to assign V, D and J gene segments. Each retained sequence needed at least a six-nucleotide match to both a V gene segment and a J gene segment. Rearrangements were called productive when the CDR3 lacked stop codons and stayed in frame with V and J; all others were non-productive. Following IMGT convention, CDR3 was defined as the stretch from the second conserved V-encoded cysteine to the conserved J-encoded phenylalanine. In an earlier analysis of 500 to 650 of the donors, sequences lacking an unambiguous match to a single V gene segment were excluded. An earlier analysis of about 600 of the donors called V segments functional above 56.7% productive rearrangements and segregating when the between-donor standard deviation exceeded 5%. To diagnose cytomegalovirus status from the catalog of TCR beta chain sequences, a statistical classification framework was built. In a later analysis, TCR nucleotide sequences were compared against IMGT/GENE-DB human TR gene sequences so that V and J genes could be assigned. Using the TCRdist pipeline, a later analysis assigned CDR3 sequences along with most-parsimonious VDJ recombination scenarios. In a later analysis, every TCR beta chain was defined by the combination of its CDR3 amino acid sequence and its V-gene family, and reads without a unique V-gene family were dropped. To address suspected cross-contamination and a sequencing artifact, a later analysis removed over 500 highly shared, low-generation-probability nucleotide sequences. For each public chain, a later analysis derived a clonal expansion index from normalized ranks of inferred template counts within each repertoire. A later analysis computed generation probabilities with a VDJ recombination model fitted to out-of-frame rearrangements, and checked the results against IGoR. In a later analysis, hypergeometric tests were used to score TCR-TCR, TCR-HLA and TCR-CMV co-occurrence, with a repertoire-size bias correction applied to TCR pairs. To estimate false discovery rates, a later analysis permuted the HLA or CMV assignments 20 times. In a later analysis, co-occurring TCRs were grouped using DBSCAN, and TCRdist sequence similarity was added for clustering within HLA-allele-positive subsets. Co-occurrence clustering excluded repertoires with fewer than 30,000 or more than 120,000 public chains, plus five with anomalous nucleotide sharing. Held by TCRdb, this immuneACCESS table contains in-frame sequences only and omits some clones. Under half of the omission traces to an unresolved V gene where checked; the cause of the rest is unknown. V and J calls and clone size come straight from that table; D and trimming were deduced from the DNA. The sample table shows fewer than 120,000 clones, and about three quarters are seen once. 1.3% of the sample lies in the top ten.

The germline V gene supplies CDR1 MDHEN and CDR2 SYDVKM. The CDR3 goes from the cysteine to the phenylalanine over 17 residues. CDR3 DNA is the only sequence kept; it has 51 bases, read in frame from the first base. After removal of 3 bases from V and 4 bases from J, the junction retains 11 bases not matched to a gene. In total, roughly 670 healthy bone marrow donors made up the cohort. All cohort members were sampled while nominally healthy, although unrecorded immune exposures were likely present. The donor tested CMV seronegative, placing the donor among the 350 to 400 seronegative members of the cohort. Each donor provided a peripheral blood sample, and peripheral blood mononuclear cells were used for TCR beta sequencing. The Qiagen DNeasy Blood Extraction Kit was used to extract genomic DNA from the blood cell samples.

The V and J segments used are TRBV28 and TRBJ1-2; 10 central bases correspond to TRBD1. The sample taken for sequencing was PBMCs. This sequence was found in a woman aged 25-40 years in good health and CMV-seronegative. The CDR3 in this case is CASSLSPGQGRFYGYTF. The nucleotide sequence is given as TGTGCCAGCAGTTTGTCGCCGGGACAGGGGCGGTTCTATGGCTACACCTTC.